These T cell receptor beta chains were read from a single sample in a study of OX40 agonist ivuxolimab in advanced cancers. Assay used: immunoSEQ multiplex PCR; TCRdb lists only in-frame clones, some missing. Counted here are 35,000 to 55,000 clones, about 83% occurring once; the ten biggest clones make up around 14%. The specimen was CD4+ or CD8+ T cells sorted from blood, collected in a trial of the OX40 agonist ivuxolimab. The receptors derive from an adult with an advanced solid tumor such as melanoma, head and neck, liver or kidney cancer. The CDR3 runs from the conserved cysteine through the conserved F or W. D genes are given only for firm matches. A row's size may be missing; if present it is once, few, many or a size class.

D,size,J,V,DNA,CDR3
.,.,TRBJ2-7,TRBV20-1,TGCAGTGCTAGGAATCGCTACGAGCAGTACTTC,CSARNRYEQYF
.,.,TRBJ1-6,TRBV7-3,TGTGCCAGCAGCTTACTAGGGGTGAATTCACCCCTCCACTTT,CASSLLGVNSPLHF
.,few,TRBJ2-1,TRBV29-1,TGCAGCGTTGGTGCCGGGGCGGGAATGATCGGTTCTGAGCAGTTCTTC,CSVGAGAGMIGSEQFF
.,.,TRBJ1-2,TRBV5-5,TGTGCCAGCAGCTGTAACAGGTGGGCGAGCGGCTACACCTTC,CASSCNRWASGYTF
.,.,TRBJ2-5,TRBV30,TGTGCCTGGAGTGTACGGGGGACCCAGTACTTC,CAWSVRGTQYF
TRBD1,.,TRBJ1-1,TRBV6-5,TGTGCCAGCAGTTTCCAGGGGGTGAACACTGAAGCTTTCTTT,CASSFQGVNTEAFF
.,few,TRBJ2-1,TRBV5-1,TGCGCCAGCAGCTTGGACAACCTCGAGCAGTTCTTC,CASSLDNLEQFF
TRBD2,.,TRBJ2-7,TRBV6-6,TGTGCCAGCAGTGACAGTAGCGGGAGGGCCTACGAGCAGTACTTC,CASSDSSGRAYEQYF
.,.,TRBJ1-3,TRBV27,TGTGCCAGCAGTCCGGACACGAGCTCTGGAAACACCATATATTTT,CASSPDTSSGNTIYF
.,once,TRBJ2-1,TRBV4-2,TGTGCCAGCAGCCAGGGGGTAGGACCTTCGGGCAATGAGCAGTTCTTC,CASSQGVGPSGNEQFF
.,.,TRBJ2-5,TRBV4-2,TGTGCCAGCAGCATTCAGCGGGTGCCGGGAGAGACCCAGTACTTC,CASSIQRVPGETQYF
.,.,TRBJ1-1,TRBV5-4,TGTGCCAGCAGCTCGGGACTATCGAACACTGAAGCTTTCTTT,CASSSGLSNTEAFF
.,few,TRBJ2-1,TRBV5-1,TGCGCCAGCAGCTTGGACGGACAGCGCCCCAACAATGAGCAGTTCTTC,CASSLDGQRPNNEQFF
.,.,TRBJ2-2,TRBV7-9,TGTGCCAGCAGCCCACCTAGTGCCTCCGGGGAGCTGTTTTTT,CASSPPSASGELFF
.,.,TRBJ2-1,TRBV7-9,TGTGCCAGCAGCCGTGACGGCACGAATGAGCAGTTCTTC,CASSRDGTNEQFF
TRBD2,.,TRBJ2-7,TRBV29-1,TGCAGCGGGTACGCTAGCGGGAGTTCCCACGAGCAGTACTTC,CSGYASGSSHEQYF
.,.,TRBJ1-5,TRBV5-6,TGTGCCAGCAGCTCCTTGCGTGGGCCCAATCAGCCCCAGCATTTT,CASSSLRGPNQPQHF
TRBD2,.,TRBJ2-1,TRBV9,TGTGCCAGCAGCGTTGCGGGAGTTAGGTACAATGAGCAGTTCTTC,CASSVAGVRYNEQFF
TRBD1,.,TRBJ2-7,TRBV4-2,TGTGCCAGCAGCCAATGGGGACAGGGGGCCTGGGACGAGCAGTACTTC,CASSQWGQGAWDEQYF
.,few,TRBJ2-2,TRBV5-4,TGTGCCAGCAGCTTGACAGTCGGGGAGCTGTTTTTT,CASSLTVGELFF
TRBD2,.,TRBJ2-1,TRBV4-1,TGCGCCAGCAGCCAAGGACGACTAGCGGGAGGGAGCAATGAGCAGTTCTTC,CASSQGRLAGGSNEQFF
.,.,TRBJ2-5,TRBV2,TGTGCCAGCAGGTCCGGGTTCCAAGAGACCCAGTACTTC,CASRSGFQETQYF
.,.,TRBJ1-2,TRBV5-5,TGTGCCAGCAGCCCCACTGGACAGTTCCCAAACTATGGCTACACCTTC,CASSPTGQFPNYGYTF
.,.,TRBJ1-2,TRBV7-8,TGTGCCAGCAGCTTAGTGGACAGAAACTATGGCTACACCTTC,CASSLVDRNYGYTF
.,.,TRBJ1-5,TRBV7-2,TGTGCCAGCAGCTTAGCGCCATACAATCAGCCCCAGCATTTT,CASSLAPYNQPQHF
.,.,TRBJ2-2,TRBV11-3,TGTGCCAGCAGCTTAGTCCAGGGCGACACCGGGGAGCTGTTTTTT,CASSLVQGDTGELFF
.,.,TRBJ2-5,TRBV5-1,TGCGCCAGCAGCTTGGATTTGCAGACCCAGTACTTC,CASSLDLQTQYF
.,once,TRBJ2-3,TRBV11-2,TGTGCCAGCAGCTTTGGATCCGGAGGGGCCGATACGCAGTATTTT,CASSFGSGGADTQYF
TRBD1,once,TRBJ2-2,TRBV28,TGTGCCAGCAGTTTATGGGACAGGGGGGGTACCGGGGAGCTGTTTTTT,CASSLWDRGGTGELFF
.,.,TRBJ2-2,TRBV7-9,TGTGCCAGGGCACCCCAGCAAAGAGGGGAAACGAACACCGGGGAGCTGTTTTTT,CARAPQQRGETNTGELFF
.,.,TRBJ1-1,TRBV14,TGTGCCAGCAGCCAAGAAGGGGGGGGTTTCACTGAAGCTTTCTTT,CASSQEGGGFTEAFF
.,.,TRBJ2-1,TRBV6-5,TGTGCCAGCAGTTATCGGGGGGACAACAATGAGCAGTTCTTC,CASSYRGDNNEQFF
.,.,TRBJ1-5,TRBV5-5,TGTGCCAGCAGCTTGGAACGGGGGGATCAGCCCCAGCATTTT,CASSLERGDQPQHF
TRBD2,.,TRBJ2-7,TRBV18,TGTGCCAGCTCACCACCGGGTTCTAGCGGTGCCTACGAGCAGTACTTC,CASSPPGSSGAYEQYF
.,.,TRBJ1-3,TRBV5-1,TGCGCCAGCAGCTTGGCGCTGGGGGCATCTGGAAACACCATATATTTT,CASSLALGASGNTIYF
.,few,TRBJ1-5,TRBV10-3,TGTGCCATCAGTGAGGGGTGGAGCAATCAGCCCCAGCATTTT,CAISEGWSNQPQHF
.,.,TRBJ1-6,TRBV5-1,TGCGCCAGCGCGAGTGCGGATAATTCACCCCTCCACTTT,CASASADNSPLHF
.,.,TRBJ2-7,TRBV18,TGTGCCAGCTCACCACAGGGCTATTCGGATCGGTACGAGCAGTACTTC,CASSPQGYSDRYEQYF
.,.,TRBJ1-4,TRBV6-6,TGTGCCAGCAGCCCCCCCCGGGGGGAAAAACTGTTTTTT,CASSPPRGEKLFF
.,.,TRBJ2-7,TRBV7-6,TGTGCCAGCAGCTTAGCCGACATCTCTTCCTACGAGCAGTACTTC,CASSLADISSYEQYF
.,.,TRBJ2-1,TRBV18,TGTGCCAGCTCACCGGGGGAACCCTCCTACAATGAGCAGTTCTTC,CASSPGEPSYNEQFF
TRBD1,.,TRBJ1-5,TRBV5-1,TGCGCCAGCAGCATACGACAGGGGGAACAGCCCCAGCATTTT,CASSIRQGEQPQHF
.,once,TRBJ2-3,TRBV5-5,TGTGCCAGCAGCGAACAGGGAGCAGATACGCAGTATTTT,CASSEQGADTQYF
.,.,TRBJ2-5,TRBV9,TGTGCCAGCAGCCCCGGGGTCAGCCAAGAGACCCAGTACTTC,CASSPGVSQETQYF
TRBD1,.,TRBJ2-7,TRBV25-1,TGTGCCAGCAGCCCGGGACAGGGTGCCTACGAGCAGTACTTC,CASSPGQGAYEQYF
.,.,TRBJ1-6,TRBV7-9,TGTGCCAGCAGCTTAAGTTGGGGGTCGCGGGGAAATTCACCCCTCCACTTT,CASSLSWGSRGNSPLHF
TRBD1,few,TRBJ2-5,TRBV11-2,TGTGCCAGCAGCCTCAGACAGGGGGCTCGGGAGACCCAGTACTTC,CASSLRQGARETQYF
.,.,TRBJ2-7,TRBV6-6,TGTGCCAGCAGTGATGTTCCGGGGTACGAGCAGTACTTC,CASSDVPGYEQYF